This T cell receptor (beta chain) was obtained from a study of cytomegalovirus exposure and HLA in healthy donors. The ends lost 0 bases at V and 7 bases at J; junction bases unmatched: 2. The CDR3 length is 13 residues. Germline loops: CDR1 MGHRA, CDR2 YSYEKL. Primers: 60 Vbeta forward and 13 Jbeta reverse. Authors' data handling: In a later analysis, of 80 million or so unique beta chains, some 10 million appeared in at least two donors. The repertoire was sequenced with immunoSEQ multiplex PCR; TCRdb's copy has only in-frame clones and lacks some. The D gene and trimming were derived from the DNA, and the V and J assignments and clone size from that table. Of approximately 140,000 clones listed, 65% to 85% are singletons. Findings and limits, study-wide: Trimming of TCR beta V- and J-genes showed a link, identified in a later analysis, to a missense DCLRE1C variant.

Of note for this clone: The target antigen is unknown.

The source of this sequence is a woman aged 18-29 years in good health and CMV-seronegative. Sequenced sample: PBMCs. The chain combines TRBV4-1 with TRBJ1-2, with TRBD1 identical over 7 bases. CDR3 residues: CASSQEAGGGYTF. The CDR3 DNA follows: TGCGCCAGCAGCCAAGAAGCAGGGGGTGGCTACACCTTC.